This T cell receptor (beta chain) came from a study of blood T cells in healthy people across ages. This clonotype has a handful of counts. Its cognate antigen is unknown. Primers used in a second PCR of roughly 6 to 11 cycles were a sample-barcoded 5' primer and a J-beta primer mix. TCRdb re-derived calls from the 5' RACE reads in MiXCR, one entry per CDR3 protein. This table has about 580,000 distinct CDR3 sequences, roughly 48% appearing once. Study-wide points: Unsorted PBMC material precluded a definitive naive versus antigen-experienced comparison.

The CDR3 is made up of 14 amino acids. The V gene lost 4 bases and the J gene lost 12 bases, with 20 bases spanning the gap. Germline-derived CDR1 and CDR2 are SGHRS and YFSETQ. No fewer than 6 million PBMCs went into each sample. Extraction of total RNA produced a minimum of 5 micrograms from each sample. The clonotype comes from a man older than 75 in good health. The sample was blood. The J gene is TRBJ2-1, the V gene TRBV5-1, with TRBD2 as a possible D gene (6 bases). CDR3 bases: TGCGCCAGCAGCCCGGGGGACTCCCACCTGGGGCAGTTCTTC. It codes for CASSPGDSHLGQFF.